This T cell receptor (beta chain) was documented in a study of blood T cell repertoires in COVID-19. Across the study: The United States, Italy and Spain were the sources of the acute and convalescent COVID-19 samples. Nucleic acid was either cDNA or gDNA, and it came from T cells, B-cell-depleted T cells, or PBMCs.

Original methodology: Amplification with reference gene primers provided the estimates of nucleated cell counts. Produced via immunoSEQ multiplex PCR; TCRdb's table is partial and in-frame only. The DNA was the basis for D and trimming; V, J and clone size are from that table. The repertoire holds around 68,000 clones, approximately 90% seen once, with more than 2.5% in the top ten. Trimming cost V 3 bases and J 4 bases; bases outside gene matches: 5. CDR3 length: 15 amino acids. The germline CDR1 and CDR2 sequences are MNHEY and SMNVEV (reference sequence). The clonotype was recovered from a man aged 45-60 years with acute or convalescent COVID-19. The rearrangement joins TRBV27 to TRBJ2-2; TRBD1 agrees at 7 bases. Sequenced input: peripheral blood. The CDR3 sequence: CASSFVTGTTGELFF. CDR3 coding DNA: TGTGCCAGCAGTTTTGTGACAGGGACCACCGGGGAGCTGTTTTTT.